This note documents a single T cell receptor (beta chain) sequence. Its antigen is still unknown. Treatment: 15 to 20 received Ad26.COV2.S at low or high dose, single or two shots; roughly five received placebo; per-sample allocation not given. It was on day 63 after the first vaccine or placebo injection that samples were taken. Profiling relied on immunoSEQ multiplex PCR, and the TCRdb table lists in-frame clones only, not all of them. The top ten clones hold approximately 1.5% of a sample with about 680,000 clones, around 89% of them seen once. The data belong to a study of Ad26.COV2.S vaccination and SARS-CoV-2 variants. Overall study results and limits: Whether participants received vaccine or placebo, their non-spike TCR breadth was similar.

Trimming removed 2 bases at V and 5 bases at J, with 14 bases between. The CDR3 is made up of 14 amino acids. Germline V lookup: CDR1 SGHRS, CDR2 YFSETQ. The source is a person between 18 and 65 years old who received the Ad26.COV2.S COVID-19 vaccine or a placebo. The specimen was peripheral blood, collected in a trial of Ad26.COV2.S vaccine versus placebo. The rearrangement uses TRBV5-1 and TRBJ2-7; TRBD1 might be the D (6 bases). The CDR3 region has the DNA TGCGCCAGCAGCTTAGGCCAGGGGTCGGACGAGCAGTACTTC. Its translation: CASSLGQGSDEQYF.